This T cell receptor (beta chain) appears in the sequencing data of a study of T-cell memory formation after mild COVID-19. Study information: Most TCR clusters belonged to a single donor.

5'RACE primed from the constant segment yielded TCR alpha and TCR beta cDNA libraries bearing sample barcodes and UMIs. MiXCR, applied by TCRdb to the 5' RACE reads, yields one record per CDR3 protein. The sample includes 350,000 to 450,000 distinct CDR3 sequences, 14% seen only once; the top ten take under 25%. This CDR3 has 13 amino acids. Between the trimmed V and J ends, which lost 5 bases and 1 base, there was a span of 9 bases. Germline V gene lookup returns CDR1 KGHSH and CDR2 LQKENI. In this sample, this clonotype turned up a few times. The sequencing sample was made of PBMCs or a T cell subset sorted from them (not recorded which). This TCR was recovered from a man younger than 35 who had mild COVID-19 (a few samples of this study predate the infection). Cell type and time point are not known. The V call is TRBV18, the J call TRBJ2-7, with a tentative D call TRBD1 (6 bases). Here the CDR3 DNA reads TGTGCCAGCTCAGGGACACAATCCTACGAGCAGTACTTC. Protein: CASSGTQSYEQYF.